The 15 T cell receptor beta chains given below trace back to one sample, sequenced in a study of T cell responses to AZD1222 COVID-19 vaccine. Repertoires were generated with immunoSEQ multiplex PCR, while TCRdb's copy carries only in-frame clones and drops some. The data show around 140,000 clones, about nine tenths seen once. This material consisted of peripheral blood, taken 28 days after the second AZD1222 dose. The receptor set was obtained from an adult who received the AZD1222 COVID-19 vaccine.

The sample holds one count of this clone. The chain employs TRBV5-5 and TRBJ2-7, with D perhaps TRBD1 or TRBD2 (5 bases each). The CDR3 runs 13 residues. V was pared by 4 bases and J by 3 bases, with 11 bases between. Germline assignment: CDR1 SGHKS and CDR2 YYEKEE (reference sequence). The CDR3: CASSPGPRYEQYV. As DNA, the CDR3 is TGTGCCAGCAGCCCGGGGCCCCGCTACGAGCAGTACGTC.

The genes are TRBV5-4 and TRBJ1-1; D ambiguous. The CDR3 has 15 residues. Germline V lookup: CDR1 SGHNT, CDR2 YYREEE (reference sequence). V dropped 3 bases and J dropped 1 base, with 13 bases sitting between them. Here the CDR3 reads CASSYQQYSNTEAFF. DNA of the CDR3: TGTGCCAGCAGCTACCAACAGTACTCGAACACTGAAGCTTTCTTT. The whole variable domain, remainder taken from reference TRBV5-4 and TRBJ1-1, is ETGVTQSPTHLIKTRGQQVTLRCSSQSGHNTVSWYQQALGQGPQFIFQYYREEENGRGNFPPRFSGLQFPNYSSELNVNALELDDSALYLCASSYQQYSNTEAFFGQGTRLTVV.

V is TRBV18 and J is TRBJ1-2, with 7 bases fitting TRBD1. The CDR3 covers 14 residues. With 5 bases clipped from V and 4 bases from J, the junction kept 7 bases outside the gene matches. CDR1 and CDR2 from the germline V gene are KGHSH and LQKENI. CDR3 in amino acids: CASSSRGDSYGYTF. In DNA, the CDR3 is TGTGCCAGCTCAAGCAGGGGGGATTCCTATGGCTACACCTTC.

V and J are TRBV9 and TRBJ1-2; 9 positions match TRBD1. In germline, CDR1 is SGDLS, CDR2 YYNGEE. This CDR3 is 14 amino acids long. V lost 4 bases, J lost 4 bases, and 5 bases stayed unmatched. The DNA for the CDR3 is TGTGCCAGCAGCACAGGGGGCGTTGGCTATGGCTACACCTTC. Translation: CASSTGGVGYGYTF. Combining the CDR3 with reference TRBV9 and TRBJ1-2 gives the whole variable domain DSGVTQTPKHLITATGQRVTLRCSPRSGDLSVYWYQQSLDQGLQFLIQYYNGEERAKGNILERFSAQQFPDLHSELNLSSLELGDSALYFCASSTGGVGYGYTFGSGTRLTVV.

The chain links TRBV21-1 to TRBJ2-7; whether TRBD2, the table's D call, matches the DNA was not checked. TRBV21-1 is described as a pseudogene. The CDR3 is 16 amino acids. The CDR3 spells CASSNGLLECPYEQYV. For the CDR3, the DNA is TGTGCCAGCAGCAACGGACTGTTGGAGTGCCCCTACGAGCAGTACGTC.

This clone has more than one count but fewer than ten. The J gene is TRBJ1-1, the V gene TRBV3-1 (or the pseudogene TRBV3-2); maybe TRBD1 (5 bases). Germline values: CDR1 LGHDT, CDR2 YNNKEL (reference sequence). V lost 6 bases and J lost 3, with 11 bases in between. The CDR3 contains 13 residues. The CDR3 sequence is CASSRRGDTEAFF. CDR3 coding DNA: TGTGCCAGCAGTCGAAGAGGGGACACTGAAGCTTTCTTT.

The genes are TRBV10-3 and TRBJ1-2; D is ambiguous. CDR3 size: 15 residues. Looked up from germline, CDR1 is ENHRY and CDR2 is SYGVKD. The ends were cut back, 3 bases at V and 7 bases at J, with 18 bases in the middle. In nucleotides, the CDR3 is TGTGCCATCAGTGAATACGACACCCGGGGAAGTGGCTACACCTTC. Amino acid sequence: CAISEYDTRGSGYTF.

This CDR3 is CASTSLQGNNSPLHF. CDR3 nucleotides: TGTGCCAGCACTAGCCTTCAAGGAAATAATTCACCCCTCCACTTT. The chain joins TRBV2 to TRBJ1-6, with D unresolved. Per germline, CDR1 SNHLY and CDR2 FYNNEI. V shed 7 bases and J shed 5 bases, with 15 bases lying between them. The CDR3 extends over 15 amino acids.

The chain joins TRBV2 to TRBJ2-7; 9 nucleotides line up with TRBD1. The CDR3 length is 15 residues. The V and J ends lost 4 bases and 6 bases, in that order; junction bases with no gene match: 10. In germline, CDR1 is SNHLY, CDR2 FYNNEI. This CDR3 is CASSGTGVPVLEQYF. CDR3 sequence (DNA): TGTGCCAGCAGTGGGACAGGGGTCCCAGTTCTCGAGCAGTACTTC.

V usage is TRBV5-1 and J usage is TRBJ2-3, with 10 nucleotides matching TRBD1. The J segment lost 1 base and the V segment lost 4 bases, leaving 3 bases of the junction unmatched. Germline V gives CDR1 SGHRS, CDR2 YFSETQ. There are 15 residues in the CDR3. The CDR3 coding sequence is TGCGCCAGCAGCGTAGGGACAGGGGGCACAGATACGCAGTATTTT. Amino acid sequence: CASSVGTGGTDTQYF.

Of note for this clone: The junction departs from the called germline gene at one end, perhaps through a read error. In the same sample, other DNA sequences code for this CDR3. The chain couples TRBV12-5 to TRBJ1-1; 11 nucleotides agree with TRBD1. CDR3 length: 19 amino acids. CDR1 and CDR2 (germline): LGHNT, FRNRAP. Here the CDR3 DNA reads TGTGCTAGTGGTTTGCCGCCCGGGACAGGGGGTTTTGTGTTCACTGAAGCCTTCTTT. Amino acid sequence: CASGLPPGTGGFVFTEAFF.

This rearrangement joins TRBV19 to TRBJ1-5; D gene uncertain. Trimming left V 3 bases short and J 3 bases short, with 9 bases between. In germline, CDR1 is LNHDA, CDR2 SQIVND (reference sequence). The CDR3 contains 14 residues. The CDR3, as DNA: TGTGCCAGTAGTATGAGGCAGGACAATCAGCCCCAGCATTTT. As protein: CASSMRQDNQPQHF.

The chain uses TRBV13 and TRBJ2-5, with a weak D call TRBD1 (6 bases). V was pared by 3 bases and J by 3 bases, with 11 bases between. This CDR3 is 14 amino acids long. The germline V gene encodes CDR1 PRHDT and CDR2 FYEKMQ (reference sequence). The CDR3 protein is CASSFRTAEETQYF. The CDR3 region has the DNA TGTGCCAGCAGCTTCAGGACAGCCGAAGAGACCCAGTACTTC.

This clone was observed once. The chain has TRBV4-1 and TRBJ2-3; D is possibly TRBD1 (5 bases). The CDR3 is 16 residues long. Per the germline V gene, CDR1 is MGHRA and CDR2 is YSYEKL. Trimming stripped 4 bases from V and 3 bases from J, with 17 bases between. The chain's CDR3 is CASSPRKGRETDTQYF. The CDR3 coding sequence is TGCGCCAGCAGCCCGCGCAAGGGGCGAGAGACAGATACGCAGTATTTT.

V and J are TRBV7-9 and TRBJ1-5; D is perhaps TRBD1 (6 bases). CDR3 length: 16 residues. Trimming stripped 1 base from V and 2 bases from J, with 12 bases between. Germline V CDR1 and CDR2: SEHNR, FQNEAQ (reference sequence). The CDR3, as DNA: TGTGCCAGCAGCTTAGTGGGGGCCCGGGGCAATCAGCCCCAGCATTTT. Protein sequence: CASSLVGARGNQPQHF.